The source of this T cell receptor beta chain is a study of cytomegalovirus exposure and HLA in healthy donors. The CDR3 loop spans 17 amino acids. Germline CDR1 is LNHDA and CDR2 is SQIVND (reference sequence). J lost 2 bases, V lost 3 bases, and 9 bases had no gene match. The PCR made use of 60 Vbeta and 13 Jbeta primers. Method: immunoSEQ multiplex PCR; TCRdb's copy keeps in-frame clones and lacks some. The sample consists of over 150,000 clones, 75% to 85% of them appearing once. Study-level findings and limits: Previously analyzed data showed that most TCR beta V segments were productive at a frequency of about 90% or about 30%.

Notes on this clone: The antigen remains unidentified.

The genes are TRBV19 and TRBJ2-7, with 11 bases fitting TRBD2. This receptor was identified in a man under 40 in good health and CMV-seropositive. Material: PBMCs. The CDR3 is CASSMISGGAETYEQYF. DNA for the CDR3: TGTGCCAGTAGTATGATTAGCGGGGGGGCGGAAACCTACGAGCAGTACTTC.